This entry is about one T cell receptor (beta chain). What this receptor recognizes is not known. Base qualities are not recorded, but no much larger clone differs from it by a single base. V is shortened by 0 bases, J by 6 bases, and the region joining them spans 14 bases. The CDR3 runs 16 residues from the cysteine to the phenylalanine. Just the 48-base CDR3 DNA is kept, in frame starting at base 1. As encoded in the germline V gene, CDR1 is MNHEY while CDR2 is SVGEGT. RNA was extracted using the RNeasy kit, and roughly 0.5 to 1 ug of the RNA was reverse transcribed with random hexamers. The immunoSEQ multiplex PCR assay, which covers 54 Vbeta and 13 Jbeta segments, was used to amplify TCR beta CDR3 regions. PCR amplification bias was corrected by using a synthetic template baseline for primer optimization and computational correction. The authors' analysis ran thus. Only productive sequences were kept, with reads annotated to V, D and J genes according to IMGT and analyzed in immunoSEQ Analyzer. Clonality was computed as one minus Shannon entropy normalized by log2 of the number of productive unique sequences. For each patient and control, public and private clones were evaluated among the 100 most prevalent clones. Clones were defined as Susac-specific if absent from the healthy and MS cohorts, from approximately 1,100 published viral clones and from other ImmuneACCESS disease sequences. TCRdb passed the public sequencing reads through fastp at Q25 and MiXCR, retaining productive beta sequences. Entries are consolidated by CDR3 protein sequence, retaining the most common genes and DNA. Clone size and V and J calls follow TCRdb, not the original study. The sample table lists some 120,000 distinct CDR3 sequences, 80% to 95% of them with a count of one. The ten largest clones take up approximately 0.12% of the sample.

The sample originates from a study of CD8 T cells in Susac syndrome (dated by TCRdb to the late 2010s). For the wider study: The study used repertoire sequencing to test whether antigen drove CD8+ T cell activation and differentiation in Susac syndrome. Clonality of the CD8+ T cell repertoire was compared between about a dozen healthy donors, approximately 14 Susac syndrome patients and approximately 16 multiple sclerosis patients. On the study overall, not on this receptor specifically: The number of individuals in the TCR sequencing and HLA analysis was acknowledged as relatively small.

High-throughput TCR beta sequencing profiled peripheral blood CD8+ and CD4+ T cells from healthy donors, Susac syndrome patients and multiple sclerosis patients. Healthy donors were included as age- and sex-matched controls. Bulk CD8+ and CD4+ T cells were purified by magnetic negative isolation, whereas CD8+ TEMRA cells were enriched by FACS. Blood was collected in EDTA tubes and processed within 24 hours, with PBMCs isolated through density gradient centrifugation. PBMCs destined for TCR sequencing were cryopreserved in liquid nitrogen and later thawed in a 37 °C water bath. The sorted or isolated CD4+, CD8+ and CD8+ TEMRA cells reached a purity of at least 90%.

The material sequenced was CD8+ T cells from PBMCs. The chain uses TRBV6-2 or TRBV6-3 and TRBJ2-2; the D element could tentatively be TRBD1 or TRBD2, as 5 bases agree for each. This TCR was sampled from a human donor in good health. The DNA sequence reads TGTGCCAGCAGTTACTCGAGGGGAGTGGCCGCCGGGGAGCTGTTTTTT. Translated, it gives CASSYSRGVAAGELFF.